These T cell receptor beta chains were read from a single sample in a study of shared clonotypes between healthy human individuals. The data were produced by immunoSEQ multiplex PCR, yet TCRdb's version contains in-frame clones alone and is incomplete. This table has about 680,000 clones, about three quarters appearing once. The material sequenced was memory CD4+ T cells sorted from blood. These TCRs come from a young woman in good health. Both conserved end residues are part of each CDR3. The D gene is left open where the match is weak. The size of a clone is reported for some rows only, either as once, few or many, or as a class for expanded clones.

TRBV7-8	TRBJ2-7	TRBD2	once	CASSLTSGSSYEQYF	TGTGCCAGCAGCTTAACTAGCGGCTCTTCCTACGAGCAGTACTTC
TRBV7-8	TRBJ2-3	-	few	CASRRRDSSTDTQYF	TGTGCCAGCAGGCGCCGGGACTCTAGCACAGATACGCAGTATTTT
TRBV7-9	TRBJ2-3	-	-	CASSLELGTDTQYF	TGTGCCAGCAGCTTAGAGCTGGGAACGGATACGCAGTATTTT
TRBV18	TRBJ2-1	-	-	CASSPFPRKNYNEQFF	TGTGCCAGCTCACCATTCCCCCGAAAAAACTACAATGAGCAGTTCTTC
TRBV7-8	TRBJ1-5	-	-	CASSPGSSYQPQHF	TGTGCCAGCAGCCCCGGTTCATCTTATCAGCCCCAGCATTTT
TRBV4-1	TRBJ2-7	-	-	CASSQDPASQEQYF	TGCGCCAGCAGCCAAGACCCGGCGTCCCAGGAGCAGTACTTC
TRBV4-1	TRBJ2-1	-	-	CASSQAPVGSYNEQFF	TGCGCCAGCAGCCAAGCCCCAGTGGGCTCCTACAATGAGCAGTTCTTC
TRBV10-3	TRBJ1-2	-	-	CAISEPAGAEYGYTF	TGTGCCATCAGTGAACCCGCGGGGGCGGAATATGGCTACACCTTC
TRBV15	TRBJ2-5	-	once	CATSRSPTSSGLRETQYF	TGTGCCACCAGCAGATCCCCCACCTCGTCCGGTCTGCGGGAGACCCAGTACTTC
TRBV29-1	TRBJ2-1	TRBD2	-	CSTLAGSSEQFF	TGCAGTACACTAGCGGGATCGTCTGAGCAGTTCTTC
TRBV7-9	TRBJ1-1	TRBD1	-	CASSSGQGALTDTEAFF	TGTGCCAGCAGCTCGGGACAGGGGGCCTTGACGGATACTGAAGCTTTCTTT
TRBV28	TRBJ1-2	-	-	CASRPPGGYYGYTF	TGTGCCAGCAGACCACCTGGGGGATACTATGGCTACACCTTC
TRBV19	TRBJ2-2	TRBD1	-	CASRRGQGAGELFF	TGTGCCAGTAGAAGGGGGCAAGGAGCCGGGGAGCTGTTTTTT
TRBV6-5	TRBJ2-5	TRBD2	few	CASSRVSGGPETQYF	TGTGCCAGCAGCCGGGTTAGCGGGGGCCCAGAGACCCAGTACTTC
TRBV7-9	TRBJ1-1	TRBD1	-	CASSFSPGQEAFF	TGTGCCAGCAGCTTCTCACCGGGACAGGAAGCTTTCTTT
TRBV28	TRBJ2-3	-	-	CASSLIQGASTDTQYF	TGTGCCAGCAGTCTTATACAGGGTGCTAGCACAGATACGCAGTATTTT
TRBV2	TRBJ2-1	-	-	CASRETGNEFF	TGTGCCAGCAGAGAAACAGGGAACGAGTTCTTC
TRBV6-1	TRBJ2-3	-	few	CASIDRPGGTTTDTQYF	TGTGCCAGCATTGACAGGCCCGGGGGGACGACCACAGATACGCAGTATTTT
TRBV28	TRBJ2-2	-	-	CASSPRRDTGELFF	TGTGCCAGCAGCCCCAGGAGGGACACCGGGGAGCTGTTTTTT
TRBV6-5	TRBJ2-1	-	-	CASSMGRVYNEQFF	TGTGCCAGCAGTATGGGTAGGGTCTACAATGAGCAGTTCTTC
TRBV5-1	TRBJ2-2	-	-	CASSLAGTNTGELFF	TGCGCCAGCAGCTTGGCGGGAACGAACACCGGGGAGCTGTTTTTT
TRBV2	TRBJ1-2	TRBD1	-	CATSRDSLAGYGYTF	TGTGCCACGTCCCGGGACAGTCTCGCGGGCTATGGCTACACCTTC
TRBV28	TRBJ1-1	-	-	CASSSVTVLNTEAFF	TGTGCCAGCAGTTCCGTGACAGTTTTGAACACTGAAGCTTTCTTT
TRBV28	TRBJ1-3	-	-	CASRQSGSPGNTIYF	TGTGCCTCCCGGCAGTCCGGTAGTCCTGGAAACACCATATATTTT
TRBV6-1	TRBJ2-7	-	-	CASSEAVEAYEQYF	TGTGCCAGCAGTGAAGCCGTCGAGGCCTACGAGCAGTACTTC
TRBV2	TRBJ2-1	-	-	CASSLNQKGNEQFF	TGTGCCAGCAGTCTAAACCAAAAGGGGAATGAGCAGTTCTTC
TRBV19	TRBJ1-1	-	-	CASSIRGAGDTEAFF	TGTGCCAGTAGTATAAGAGGGGCAGGGGACACTGAAGCTTTCTTT
TRBV5-1	TRBJ2-7	TRBD2	-	CASSLAGGKGEQYF	TGCGCCAGCAGCTTAGCGGGAGGGAAGGGCGAGCAGTACTTC
TRBV27	TRBJ2-1	-	once	CASSHPPGEQFF	TGTGCCAGCAGCCATCCGCCGGGTGAGCAGTTCTTC
TRBV6-1	TRBJ1-1	-	-	CASSESRVSRLGLRTEAFF	TGTGCCAGCAGTGAATCCAGGGTTAGTAGGCTTGGGCTTCGCACTGAAGCTTTCTTT
TRBV11-2	TRBJ2-7	-	-	CASSLGTHEQYF	TGTGCCAGCAGCCTCGGGACACACGAGCAGTACTTC
TRBV19	TRBJ1-2	-	once	CASSRWTDANYGYTF	TGTGCCAGTAGTAGATGGACAGACGCTAACTATGGCTACACCTTC
TRBV7-2	TRBJ1-1	-	once	CASSLDKWNTEAFF	TGTGCCAGCAGCTTAGATAAGTGGAACACTGAAGCTTTCTTT
TRBV6-6	TRBJ2-3	-	-	CASSQRAGLGDTQYF	TGTGCCAGCAGTCAAAGGGCTGGATTGGGAGATACGCAGTATTTT
TRBV6-5	TRBJ1-2	TRBD1	few	CASSATGWTNYGYTF	TGTGCCAGCAGTGCGACAGGGTGGACTAACTATGGCTACACCTTC
TRBV6-4	TRBJ1-4	-	once	CASSDGSNEKLFF	TGTGCCAGCAGTGACGGGAGTAATGAAAAACTGTTTTTT
TRBV28	TRBJ2-6	-	-	CASSSPGESGANVLTF	TGTGCCAGCAGTTCGCCCGGGGAATCTGGGGCCAACGTCCTGACTTTC
TRBV28	TRBJ2-7	TRBD2	-	CASRLAGDPYEQYF	TGTGCCAGCAGGCTAGCGGGAGACCCCTACGAGCAGTACTTC
TRBV28	TRBJ2-2	-	-	CASSLVSPGELFF	TGTGCCAGCAGTTTGGTCAGCCCCGGGGAGCTGTTTTTT
TRBV7-5	TRBJ2-2	-	few	CVRSLGQGSPGELFF	TGTGTCAGAAGCTTAGGCCAGGGGAGCCCCGGGGAGCTGTTTTTT
TRBV29-1	TRBJ1-1	-	-	CSVAVAGDEAFF	TGCAGCGTTGCGGTAGCCGGGGATGAAGCTTTCTTT
TRBV7-9	TRBJ2-4	-	-	CASSLARGRSKNIQYF	TGTGCCAGCAGCTTAGCACGGGGGCGCTCCAAAAACATTCAGTACTTC
TRBV28	TRBJ2-7	TRBD2	few	CASSSWGGSGTGEQYF	TGTGCCAGCAGTTCCTGGGGGGGGTCAGGGACGGGCGAGCAGTACTTC
TRBV6-5	TRBJ2-5	TRBD2	-	CASSYNSGTSETQYF	TGTGCCAGCAGTTACAATAGCGGGACGTCAGAGACCCAGTACTTC
TRBV2	TRBJ1-1	-	few	CASRARGGITEAFF	TGTGCCAGCAGGGCCAGGGGAGGTATCACTGAAGCTTTCTTT
TRBV18	TRBJ2-5	-	few	CASSPSPQETQYF	TGTGCCAGCTCACCCAGTCCCCAAGAGACCCAGTACTTC
TRBV6-5	TRBJ1-2	-	few	CASSYVGGGYTF	TGTGCCAGCAGTTACGTCGGGGGCGGCTACACCTTC
TRBV5-1	TRBJ1-2	TRBD1	few	CASSSTGPNYGYTF	TGCGCCAGCAGCTCGACAGGGCCTAACTATGGCTACACCTTC
TRBV19	TRBJ2-7	-	-	CASSRGSSGYEQYF	TGTGCCAGTAGTAGGGGGAGTTCAGGCTACGAGCAGTACTTC
TRBV25-1	TRBJ2-7	TRBD2	-	CASSESQRELGYEQYF	TGTGCCAGCAGTGAATCTCAGCGGGAGTTGGGCTACGAGCAGTACTTC
TRBV28	TRBJ1-2	-	-	CASSATTNYGYTF	TGTGCCAGCAGTGCGACAACAAACTATGGCTACACCTTC
TRBV7-9	TRBJ1-2	-	-	CASSRWTGPYGYTF	TGTGCCAGCAGCCGGTGGACGGGCCCCTATGGCTACACCTTC